The clone carrying this TCR beta chain was picked up a small number of times. Its specificity is unknown. This entry belongs to a study of spatial heterogeneity in lung cancer. About the study: There were consistently more beta-chain sequences detected than alpha-chain sequences. Study-level points and caveats: Expanded intratumoral alpha and beta TCR counts tracked tumor mutation counts. The counts of expanded TCRs, ubiquitous and regional, tracked ubiquitous and regional nonsynonymous mutations, respectively.

The study tagged each TCR cDNA molecule with a unique molecular identifier. TCRdb analysed the 5' RACE reads with MiXCR anew, one entry per CDR3 protein. The data show 6,500 to 9,500 distinct CDR3 sequences, 12% seen once. Noted time point: sample taken at primary tumor resection. Whole RNA from tumor, nontumor lung or frozen PBMC was sequenced unsorted. The source was lung tumor tissue, collected at surgery. The clonotype originates from a male donor with early-stage non-small cell lung cancer.

CDR3 sequence reads: CASSLGQAGEQFF. The DNA of the CDR3 is TGTGCCAGCAGCCTAGGACAGGCTGGTGAGCAGTTCTTC. The V and J genes are TRBV11-2 and TRBJ2-1; TRBD1 aligns across 7 bases. V gave up 5 bases and J gave up 9 bases; unmatched junction bases: 7. The CDR3 spans 13 residues. Germline V CDR1 and CDR2: SGHAT, FQNNGV.